This T cell receptor beta chain is drawn from a study of blood T cell repertoires in COVID-19. As for the study in general: Samples representing acute and convalescent COVID-19 were sourced from the United States, Italy and Spain. Nucleic acid was either cDNA or gDNA, and it came from T cells, B-cell-depleted T cells, or PBMCs.

The CDR3 has 15 amino acids. Germline assignment: CDR1 SGHTA and CDR2 FQGNSA. The germline V and J ends were trimmed by 5 bases and 0 bases, with 11 bases remaining between them. Original handling: Amplifying reference gene primers gave estimates of nucleated cell counts. Sequencing was performed with immunoSEQ multiplex PCR; in TCRdb, only in-frame clones are kept and a portion is missing. V and J calls and clone size come straight from that table; D and trimming were deduced from the DNA. The data hold tens of thousands of clones, with about 85% observed a single time. Sequenced input: peripheral blood. This sequence was found in a human donor in a cohort sampled during active COVID-19. The chain employs TRBV7-2 and TRBJ1-3; D possibly corresponds to TRBD1 (6 bases). CDR3 sequence reads: CASSRGTSSGNTIYF. CDR3 nucleotide sequence: TGTGCCAGCAGCCGTGGGACAAGCTCTGGAAACACCATATATTTT.